The 10 T cell receptor beta chains in this list originate from one sample, sequenced in a study of blood T cells in healthy people across ages. The authors ran a second PCR of about 7 to 11 cycles using a sample-barcoded 5' primer and a J-beta primer mix. TCRdb re-derived calls from the 5' RACE reads in MiXCR, one entry per CDR3 protein. This table has fewer than 950,000 distinct CDR3 sequences, about 53% appearing once. Material: blood. Receptor source: a man aged 80 or over in good health.

This clonotype was detected once. The chain links TRBV20-1 to TRBJ2-5, with D perhaps matching TRBD1 (6 bases). Trimming stripped 1 base from V and 4 bases from J, with 16 bases between. CDR1 and CDR2 from the germline V gene are DFQATT and SNEGSKA (reference sequence). The CDR3 is made up of 15 amino acids. The CDR3 DNA follows: TGCAGTGCTAGAGCCCCAGAGGGGGTGGGAGAGACCCAGTACTTC. Its protein product is CSARAPEGVGETQYF.

The gene calls are TRBV20-1 and TRBJ2-1; D unresolved. There are 12 residues in the CDR3. Germline values: CDR1 DFQATT, CDR2 SNEGSKA (reference sequence). V was cut by 3 bases and J by 6 bases, with 9 bases left in between. CDR3 region: CSASRSFNEQFF. CDR3 DNA: TGCAGTGCTAGCCGGAGCTTCAATGAGCAGTTCTTC.

This chain connects TRBV29-1 to TRBJ1-2; possible D gene TRBD1, 6 bases. The V gene's germline CDR1 is SQVTM and CDR2 ANQGSEA. The germline V and J ends were trimmed by 1 base and 4 bases, with 10 bases remaining between them. CDR3 size: 13 residues. The CDR3 nucleotides read TGCAGCGTTGAAGTCGACAGGAGCTATGGCTACACCTTC. The encoded protein is CSVEVDRSYGYTF.

The V call is TRBV6-5, the J call TRBJ2-3; 14 nucleotides align to TRBD2. The CDR3 length is 17 residues. The J segment lost 3 bases and the V segment lost 4 bases, leaving 6 bases of the junction unmatched. From germline, CDR1 is MNHEY and CDR2 SVGAGI. The CDR3 DNA reads TGTGCCAGCAGTTTAAGACTAGCGGGAGGGTTAACAGATACGCAGTATTTT. It encodes CASSLRLAGGLTDTQYF.

In regard to this clonotype: Germline and junction disagree at one end, which may indicate a read error. The chain recombines TRBV28 with TRBJ2-3, with a possible D match to TRBD2 (5 bases). The CDR3 is made up of 16 amino acids. Germline V gene data show CDR1 as MDHEN and CDR2 as SYDVKM. The CDR3 spells CASRGEGPGTADTRYF. The CDR3 region has the DNA TGTGCCAGCAGGGGAGAGGGCCCGGGAACCGCAGATACGCGGTATTTT.

This clonotype was picked up a small number of times. The chain links TRBV21-1 to TRBJ2-3; TRBD2 is the table's D call and was not checked against the DNA. TRBV21-1 is classified as a pseudogene. The length of the CDR3 is 15 residues. The CDR3 is CASSSSGGQHRYAYF. The CDR3 DNA sequence: TGTGCCAGCAGCAGTAGCGGGGGTCAGCACAGATACGCGTATTTT.

The gene calls are TRBV5-1 and TRBJ1-4; D perhaps matches TRBD1 (5 bases). The CDR3 is made up of 13 amino acids. Per the germline V gene, CDR1 is SGHRS and CDR2 is YFSETQ. V lost 4 bases and J 7 bases, leaving 11 bases between the germline ends. CDR3 in amino acids: CASSGGAGEKLFF. CDR3 coding DNA: TGCGCCAGCAGCGGCGGGGCCGGTGAAAAACTGTTTTTT.

This chain links TRBV27 with TRBJ1-5; D call uncertain. The CDR3 spans 14 residues. V was pared by 1 base and J by 2 bases, with 6 bases between. Looked up from germline, CDR1 is MNHEY and CDR2 is SMNVEV (reference sequence). Here the CDR3 reads CASSLLAGNQPQHF. For the CDR3, the DNA is TGTGCCAGCAGTTTATTGGCAGGCAATCAGCCCCAGCATTTT.

This chain links TRBV28 with TRBJ2-7; 12 bases fit TRBD1. Germline trimming cut 2 bases from V and 9 bases from J; bases unmatched to any gene: 8. This CDR3 spans 15 amino acids. Germline assignment: CDR1 MDHEN and CDR2 SYDVKM. The CDR3 coding sequence is TGTGCCAGCAGTTTACCGGGACAGGGGGCCGATTGGCAGTACTTC. Its protein is CASSLPGQGADWQYF.

V gene TRBV4-2 combines with J gene TRBJ2-5, with D unclear. Near its end, the DNA agrees better with TRBJ2-7, so the J call may be wrong. CDR3 size: 15 residues. From germline, CDR1 is LGHNA and CDR2 YNFKEQ. The CDR3 DNA follows: TGTGCCAGCAGCCAAGTTGGCCTACAGACGGCCGAGCAGTACTTC. It yields the protein CASSQVGLQTAEQYF.